These 27 T cell receptor beta chains share one sample of origin, sequenced in a study of OX40 agonist ivuxolimab in advanced cancers. The method was immunoSEQ multiplex PCR; TCRdb's version includes in-frame clones alone and lacks a portion of them. The sample holds under 50,000 clones, approximately 92% seen once. The specimen was CD4+ or CD8+ T cells sorted from blood, collected in a trial of the OX40 agonist ivuxolimab. The receptor set was obtained from an adult with an advanced solid tumor such as melanoma, head and neck, liver or kidney cancer.

The chain joins TRBV10-3 to TRBJ2-4; TRBD1 aligns across 7 bases. The germline V gene encodes CDR1 ENHRY and CDR2 SYGVKD. CDR3 length: 16 amino acids. V lost 4 bases to trimming and J lost 2 bases; unmatched junction nucleotides: 8. CDR3 nucleotides: TGTGCCATCAGTGGGGGACAGAACAACCCCAAAAACATTCAGTACTTC. Translating it yields CAISGGQNNPKNIQYF.

V usage is TRBV7-2 and J usage is TRBJ2-7; D is perhaps TRBD2 (6 bases). Trimming shortened V by 1 base and J by 1 base, and 11 bases separated the two germline ends. This CDR3 contains 15 residues. The germline V gene has CDR1 SGHTA and CDR2 FQGNSA. The CDR3 bases are TGTGCCAGCAGCTTAGGGGGGGACGGATCCTACGAGCAGTACTTC. This gives the protein CASSLGGDGSYEQYF.

CDR3 residues: CASSYGPTGWDGYTF. The CDR3 DNA reads as TGTGCCAGCAGTTACGGCCCTACAGGGTGGGATGGCTACACCTTC. The chain links TRBV6-5 to TRBJ1-2, with a weak D call TRBD1 (6 bases). V lost 2 bases, J lost 6 bases, and 16 bases lay in between. CDR1 is MNHEY, CDR2 SVGAGI, per germline. The CDR3 is made up of 15 amino acids.

The chain combines TRBV13 with TRBJ2-1, with D uncertain. Trimming removed 5 bases at V and 4 bases at J, with 12 bases between. Germline CDR1 is PRHDT and CDR2 is FYEKMQ (reference sequence). The CDR3 is 14 residues long. CDR3 DNA: TGTGCCAGCAGCCGCGTTTCCAAGTACAATGAGCAGTTCTTC. It codes for CASSRVSKYNEQFF.

This rearrangement joins TRBV6-1 to TRBJ2-7, with 9 bases that match TRBD1. The CDR3 sequence is 14 residues long. Germline CDR1 and CDR2: MNHNS and SASEGT. V trimming: 4 bases; J trimming: 5 bases; junction bases outside the gene matches: 6. CDR3 sequence reads: CASSVTGQGNEQYF. The CDR3 DNA reads TGTGCCAGCAGTGTGACGGGACAGGGTAACGAGCAGTACTTC.

This clone is labeled large (0.1 to 1%). The identical CDR3 is also encoded by other nucleotide sequences in the sample. The V gene is TRBV5-1, the J gene TRBJ2-1; 10 nucleotides agree with TRBD2. CDR3 size: 17 residues. V was clipped by 0 bases and J by 0 bases; unmatched bases: 3. Germline V gene data show CDR1 as SGHRS and CDR2 as YFSETQ. The CDR3 loop reads CASSLEASGSSYNEQFF. The DNA for the CDR3 is TGCGCCAGCAGCTTGGAAGCTAGCGGGAGCTCCTACAATGAGCAGTTCTTC.

V usage is TRBV11-2 and J usage is TRBJ2-6; D remains unclear. The V end lost 5 bases, the J end lost 4 bases, and 12 bases lay between the germline ends. The germline CDR1 and CDR2 sequences are SGHAT and FQNNGV. The CDR3 consists of 15 residues. CDR3 DNA: TGTGCCAGCAGCCTACAGAATGTGGGGGCCAACGTCCTGACTTTC. Its protein is CASSLQNVGANVLTF.

The chain recombines TRBV29-1 with TRBJ2-5, with 8 nucleotides matching TRBD1. The better agreement between TRBJ2-7 and the DNA end casts doubt on the J call. Germline CDR1 reads SQVTM; CDR2 reads ANQGSEA. The CDR3 has 13 amino acids. The CDR3 DNA reads TGCAGCGTTGACGTGGGACAGGTCTACGAGCAGTACTTC. Residues: CSVDVGQVYEQYF.

The V call is TRBV5-8, the J call TRBJ2-2; 11 nucleotides match TRBD2. The CDR3 is 14 residues long. Looked up from germline, CDR1 is SGHTS and CDR2 is YDEGEE. V dropped 1 base and J dropped 8; count of bases not matched to a gene: 1. The CDR3 region has the DNA TGTGCCAGCAGCTTGACTAGCGGGAGAGGGGAGCTGTTTTTT. The encoded protein is CASSLTSGRGELFF.

The chain combines TRBV4-2 with TRBJ2-3; D is unresolved. The CDR3 runs to 14 residues. V lost 1 base, J lost 2 bases, and 7 bases lay in between. The germline gives CDR1 LGHNA, CDR2 YNFKEQ. The CDR3 DNA is TGTGCCAGCAGCCAAGGGGGATTCACAGATACGCAGTATTTT. The encoded protein is CASSQGGFTDTQYF.

The V call is TRBV2, the J call TRBJ1-5; D gene unclear. Trimming shortened V by 1 base and J by 3 bases, and 7 bases separated the two germline ends. The V gene's germline CDR1 is SNHLY and CDR2 FYNNEI. This CDR3 is built from 14 residues. The CDR3 region is CASSEEGNNQPQHF. The CDR3, as DNA: TGTGCCAGCAGTGAAGAGGGCAACAATCAGCCCCAGCATTTT.

The chain has TRBV13 and TRBJ2-3; D gene unclear. The CDR3 covers 17 residues. Per germline, CDR1 PRHDT and CDR2 FYEKMQ (reference sequence). V lost 5 bases and J 2 bases, leaving 20 bases between the germline ends. The CDR3, as DNA: TGTGCCAGCAGCGCGTTCGACCAGTACAGAACCACAGATACGCAGTATTTT. It yields the protein CASSAFDQYRTTDTQYF.

The rearrangement joins TRBV6-1 to TRBJ2-7; D remains unclear. Germline CDR1 and CDR2: MNHNS and SASEGT. The V and J ends lost 6 bases and 0 bases respectively, with 3 bases between them. CDR3 size: 11 residues. The CDR3 reads CASRDSYEQYV. The CDR3 nucleotides are TGTGCCAGCAGAGACTCCTACGAGCAGTACGTC.

The chain recombines TRBV10-3 with TRBJ1-2; a possible D gene is TRBD1 (6 bases). Trimming removed 6 bases at V and 4 bases at J, with 15 bases between. CDR1 and CDR2 from the germline V gene are ENHRY and SYGVKD. The CDR3 totals 14 residues. CDR3 in amino acids: CAISQEGTRYGYTF. CDR3 DNA: TGTGCCATCAGCCAAGAGGGGACACGCTATGGCTACACCTTC.

CDR3 in amino acids: CASMGTEAFF. Written as DNA, the CDR3 is TGTGCCAGCATGGGCACTGAAGCTTTCTTT. This chain uses TRBV6-1 with TRBJ1-1, with D uncertain. Germline V gene lookup returns CDR1 MNHNS and CDR2 SASEGT. This CDR3 has 10 residues. Trimming took 7 bases from V and 4 from J, leaving 4 bases between them.

This clone is a singleton in its sample. The chain recombines TRBV27 with TRBJ1-2; the match to TRBD1 covers 7 bases. Germline CDR1 MNHEY, CDR2 SMNVEV (reference sequence). V was pared by 3 bases and J by 7 bases, with 11 bases of the junction left unmatched. CDR3 size: 15 residues. The DNA of the CDR3 is TGTGCCAGCAGTTTGTCCCCAGGGACAGACTGTGGCTACACCTTC. It yields the protein CASSLSPGTDCGYTF.

The chain links TRBV27 to TRBJ1-1; D may be TRBD1 (5 bases). The germline gives CDR1 MNHEY, CDR2 SMNVEV (reference sequence). There are 13 residues in the CDR3. Trimming removed 8 bases from V and 4 bases from J, with 14 bases in between. This CDR3 reads CASAIGVTTEAFF. CDR3 nucleotide sequence: TGTGCCAGCGCGATAGGGGTTACCACTGAAGCTTTCTTT.

The V and J genes are TRBV7-2 and TRBJ1-3, with 9 bases matching TRBD1. The germline gives CDR1 SGHTA, CDR2 FQGNSA. The CDR3 length is 16 residues. V was clipped by 3 bases and J by 2 bases; unmatched bases: 5. The CDR3: CASSFLTGGPGNTIYF. The CDR3 nucleotides read TGTGCCAGCAGCTTCCTCACAGGGGGCCCTGGAAACACCATATATTTT.

This sequence joins TRBV7-8 and TRBJ1-1; D uncertain. The CDR3 has 13 amino acids. Germline loops: CDR1 SGHVS, CDR2 FQNEAQ. Trimming removed 4 bases at V and 2 bases at J, with 8 bases between. The CDR3 nucleotides read TGTGCCAGCAGCTCCCGGGCTAACACTGAAGCTTTCTTT. Translating it yields CASSSRANTEAFF. The whole variable domain, remainder taken from reference TRBV7-8 and TRBJ1-1, is GAGVSQSPRYKVAKRGQDVALRCDPISGHVSLFWYQQALGQGPEFLTYFQNEAQLDKSGLPSDRFFAERPEGSVSTLKIQRTQQEDSAVYLCASSSRANTEAFFGQGTRLTVV.

The CDR3 region has the DNA TGTGCCAGCAGCTTGAGGGCGGATCTTACAATGAATCAGTTCTTC. The encoded protein is CASSLRADLTMNQFF. The chain has TRBV5-6 and TRBJ2-1; D is ambiguous. V lost 1 base and J lost 13, with 21 bases in between. Germline assignment: CDR1 SGHDT and CDR2 YYEEEE. The CDR3 is 15 residues long.

This clone has a single count. The chain couples TRBV9 to TRBJ2-1; D is perhaps TRBD2 (5 bases). V was cut by 0 bases and J by 7 bases, with 14 bases left in between. The CDR3 consists of 15 residues. Germline-derived CDR1 and CDR2 are SGDLS and YYNGEE. CDR3 sequence: CASSVGLGAINEQFF. CDR3 bases: TGTGCCAGCAGCGTAGGGTTGGGAGCAATAAATGAGCAGTTCTTC.

The genes are TRBV11-2 and TRBJ2-1, with 11 bases matching TRBD2. Germline CDR1 reads SGHAT; CDR2 reads FQNNGV. The CDR3 runs 15 residues. J was trimmed by 12 bases and V by 6 bases; bases with no gene match: 13. This chain's CDR3 is CASSPTGTSGSGQFF. The DNA of the CDR3 is TGTGCCAGCAGTCCTACCGGGACTAGCGGTAGCGGGCAGTTCTTC.

The rearrangement uses TRBV6-6 and TRBJ2-1; D is tentatively TRBD1 or TRBD2 (5 bases each). The CDR3 sequence is 11 residues long. Trimming took off 11 bases at V and 6 bases at J, with 11 bases between the two ends. Germline lookup yields CDR1 MNHNY and CDR2 SVGAGI (reference sequence). CDR3 DNA: TGTGCCCTCGGGGACGGCAATGAGCAGTTCTTC. Its protein product is CALGDGNEQFF.

The chain recombines TRBV9 with TRBJ1-3; D ambiguous. The CDR3 has 15 residues. Germline CDR1 is SGDLS and CDR2 is YYNGEE. The V end was cut by 2 bases, the J end by 2 bases, with 11 bases between. The DNA of the CDR3 is TGTGCCAGCAGCGTCGGAAGGAGTCCTGGAAACACCATATATTTT. It translates to CASSVGRSPGNTIYF.

This clone was counted between two and nine times. This rearrangement joins TRBV2 to TRBJ1-2; 7 bases match TRBD1. Germline V gene sequence: CDR1 SNHLY, CDR2 FYNNEI. This CDR3 is 13 amino acids long. V trimming: 6 bases; J trimming: 6 bases; junction bases outside the gene matches: 7. The CDR3 sequence is CASRKGQPNGYTF. The CDR3 coding sequence is TGTGCCAGCAGAAAGGGACAGCCTAATGGCTACACCTTC.

The chain is built from TRBV2 and TRBJ2-1, with no clear D. This CDR3 contains 15 residues. Germline CDR1 reads SNHLY; CDR2 reads FYNNEI. The V gene lost 2 bases and the J gene lost 0 bases, with 8 bases spanning the gap. The DNA of the CDR3 is TGTGCCAGCAGTGAACGGCAGGTCTCCTACAATGAGCAGTTCTTC. This sequence encodes CASSERQVSYNEQFF.

The CDR3 region is CASTRLADRTDTQYF. In nucleotides, the CDR3 is TGTGCCAGCACTCGACTAGCGGACCGCACAGATACGCAGTATTTT. The V and J genes are TRBV6-1 and TRBJ2-3, with TRBD2 matching 9 bases. Per the germline V gene, CDR1 is MNHNS and CDR2 is SASEGT. The CDR3 sequence is 15 residues long. J gave up 1 base and V 7 bases, and 6 bases lay outside the gene matches.